The T cell receptor beta chain described here comes from a study of shared clonotypes between healthy human individuals. The table lists this clone with a count of one. Germline CDR1 and CDR2: SGHVS and FQNEAQ. CDR3 length: 15 amino acids. The V gene lost 3 bases and the J gene lost 8 bases, with 17 bases spanning the gap. Sequenced by immunoSEQ multiplex PCR; TCRdb stores in-frame clones only, minus some. The repertoire holds hundreds of thousands of clones, with around 79% as singletons. The sample consisted of PBMCs. The receptor was derived from a woman between 40 and 50 years old in good health. Some clones in this sample may be carry-over from other donors' samples. This chain uses TRBV7-8 with TRBJ2-1; the D gene could be TRBD1 or TRBD2 (5 bases each). Written as DNA, the CDR3 is TGTGCCAGCAGCTTTGTTGGGACCTTCAGGGATGAGCAGTTCTTC. Amino acids: CASSFVGTFRDEQFF.